The 26 T cell receptor beta chains below were found in one sample sequenced in a study of blood T cells in healthy people across ages. Primed by a sample-barcoded 5' primer and a J-beta primer mix, a second PCR proceeded for 7 to 11 cycles. TCRdb fed the 5' RACE reads into MiXCR, producing one record per CDR3 protein. The data contain around 1.5 million distinct CDR3 sequences, about 35% of them singletons. Material: blood. These receptors were obtained from a woman aged 30 to 39 in good health.

The genes are TRBV5-1 and TRBJ1-2; 7 bases line up with TRBD1. The CDR3 consists of 15 residues. The germline V gene has CDR1 SGHRS and CDR2 YFSETQ. With V trimmed by 2 bases and J by 2 bases, 6 bases remained unmatched. The CDR3 is CASSLSTGLNYGYTF. The CDR3 nucleotides read TGCGCCAGCAGCTTATCGACAGGGTTGAACTATGGCTACACCTTC.

J is TRBJ2-1 and V is TRBV6-5, with a possible D match to TRBD2 (7 bases). Per the germline V gene, CDR1 is MNHEY and CDR2 is SVGAGI. The CDR3 is made up of 17 amino acids. V was clipped by 2 bases and J by 0 bases, with 14 bases between them. The chain's CDR3 is CASSYTGGPSSYNEQFF. The DNA of the CDR3 is TGTGCCAGCAGTTACACCGGGGGGCCGAGCTCCTACAATGAGCAGTTCTTC.

V is TRBV6-2 or TRBV6-3 and J is TRBJ2-7; 15 bases match TRBD2. The J call is doubtful: the DNA matches TRBJ2-5 better. The CDR3 is 16 residues long. In germline, CDR1 is MNHEY, CDR2 SVGEGT. Here the CDR3 DNA reads TGTGCCAGCAATCCCCCGGGACTAGCGGGGGGAGAGACCCAGTACTTC. Translated, it gives CASNPPGLAGGETQYF.

This clonotype came up once. The V and J genes are TRBV5-1 and TRBJ1-1; D is possibly TRBD1 (5 bases). Germline assignment: CDR1 SGHRS and CDR2 YFSETQ. The CDR3 is 14 amino acids. The V and J ends lost 4 bases and 5 bases respectively, with 15 bases between them. DNA for the CDR3: TGCGCCAGCAGCGGGGCGGGGAATCCTACTGAAGCTTTCTTT. This sequence encodes CASSGAGNPTEAFF.

This clonotype was seen repeatedly, ten times or more. One end of the junction varies from germline; a read error may be responsible. V is TRBV29-1 and J is TRBJ2-3; 7 bases fit TRBD2. The CDR3 is 13 amino acids. The germline V gene has CDR1 SQVTM and CDR2 ANQGSEA. The CDR3 DNA reads TGCAGCCTTGAGAGCGGGGAGACAGATACGCAGTATTTT. Translation gives CSLESGETDTQYF.

This clonotype was detected a few times. The V call is TRBV7-9, the J call TRBJ2-5; TRBD2 matches 9 bases. This CDR3 has 15 residues. Germline CDR1 reads SEHNR; CDR2 reads FQNEAQ (reference sequence). V trimming: 3 bases; J trimming: 5 bases; junction bases outside the gene matches: 7. The CDR3 sequence: CASSFQAGGRETQYF. Here the CDR3 DNA reads TGTGCCAGCAGCTTTCAAGCGGGGGGCAGGGAGACCCAGTACTTC.

This clonotype was seen once. It may be a read error: a sequence one base away is much more abundant. CDR3 residues: CASGQEGTGPYEQYF. CDR3 DNA: TGTGCCAGCGGCCAAGAGGGGACGGGCCCCTACGAGCAGTACTTC. The chain joins TRBV4-2 to TRBJ2-7; either TRBD1 or TRBD2 may supply D (5 bases each). Germline CDR1 and CDR2: LGHNA and YNFKEQ. The CDR3 loop spans 15 amino acids.

This chain links TRBV12-3 or TRBV12-4 with TRBJ1-1; the D is unclear. This CDR3 comprises 14 residues. The V end lost 3 bases, the J end lost 8 bases, and 16 bases lay between the germline ends. CDR3 DNA: TGTGCCAGCAGTTTTGGTTTATATGGAGGCGAAGCTTTCTTT. Amino acid sequence: CASSFGLYGGEAFF.

On this clonotype: A much larger clonotype is one base distant, so this may be a read error. The chain employs TRBV4-2 and TRBJ2-3, with 8 bases fitting TRBD2. The germline gives CDR1 LGHNA, CDR2 YNFKEQ. This CDR3 is built from 18 residues. DNA for the CDR3: TGTACCAGCAGCCAAGATTTGCACTCTAGCGGGCGGCCAGATACGCAGTATTTT. Translating gives CTSSQDLHSSGRPDTQYF.

This clonotype has only a few counts. The chain uses TRBV10-3 and TRBJ1-2, with D unresolved. V lost 0 bases and J lost 6, with 8 bases in between. Germline CDR1 is ENHRY and CDR2 is SYGVKD. The CDR3 extends over 13 amino acids. CDR3 residues: CAISESGSDGYTF. DNA for the CDR3: TGTGCCATCAGTGAGTCGGGGTCGGATGGCTACACCTTC.

J is TRBJ2-2 and V is TRBV11-2, with D perhaps matching TRBD1 (5 bases). Germline CDR1 and CDR2: SGHAT and FQNNGV. The CDR3 length is 13 residues. V was cut by 5 bases and J by 6 bases, with 10 bases left in between. The CDR3 region is CASSKEGAGELFF. The CDR3, as DNA: TGTGCCAGCAGCAAAGAAGGGGCCGGGGAGCTGTTTTTT.

This clonotype was detected many times. V and J are TRBV6-5 and TRBJ2-6; perhaps TRBD1 as D (6 bases). Germline CDR1 and CDR2: MNHEY and SVGAGI. The CDR3 contains 17 residues. Trimming took off 5 bases at V and 0 bases at J, with 14 bases between the two ends. CDR3 in DNA: TGTGCCAGCAGTCCTGGACAGACCGTCTCTGGGGCCAACGTCCTGACTTTC. Translated: CASSPGQTVSGANVLTF.

The chain combines TRBV28 with TRBJ2-6, with a weak D call TRBD1 (6 bases). Trimming took 5 bases from V and 1 from J, leaving 15 bases between them. Looked up from germline, CDR1 is MDHEN and CDR2 is SYDVKM. The CDR3 has 17 residues. CDR3 nucleotide sequence: TGTGCCAGCAGTGGACAGACGATACTGTCTGGGGCCAACGTCCTGACTTTC. Translation: CASSGQTILSGANVLTF.

V is TRBV12-3 or TRBV12-4 and J is TRBJ2-7, with 7 nucleotides matching TRBD1. Trimming cost V 5 bases and J 0 bases; bases outside gene matches: 1. The length of the CDR3 is 13 residues. The CDR3 nucleotides are TGTGCCAGCAGTGAGGGGGCCTCCTACGAGCAGTACTTC. Translated: CASSEGASYEQYF.

In its sample, this clonotype was seen a few times. The V call is TRBV3-1, the J call TRBJ2-5; D remains ambiguous. Trimming took off 4 bases at V and 5 bases at J, with 20 bases between the two ends. Germline V lookup: CDR1 LGHDT, CDR2 YNNKEL (reference sequence). This CDR3 spans 16 amino acids. CDR3 nucleotides: TGTGCCAGCAGCCCCAAACTGGCGCCTACACGGGAGACCCAGTACTTC. It yields the protein CASSPKLAPTRETQYF.

A few counts support this clonotype. The chain is built from TRBV4-2 and TRBJ2-7; 7 nucleotides line up with TRBD2. V was pared by 0 bases and J by 1 base, with 9 bases of the junction left unmatched. The length of the CDR3 is 17 residues. From germline, CDR1 is LGHNA and CDR2 YNFKEQ. CDR3 sequence: CASSQEPLAEVSYEQYF. CDR3 in DNA: TGTGCCAGCAGCCAAGAACCCCTAGCGGAGGTATCCTACGAGCAGTACTTC.

This rearrangement joins TRBV28 to TRBJ1-5; D gene uncertain. Looked up from germline, CDR1 is MDHEN and CDR2 is SYDVKM. V was shortened by 9 bases and J by 0 bases, with 15 bases between the two germline ends. This CDR3 has 15 residues. The DNA for the CDR3 is TGTGCCAGTCTGCCCAGACACGCTAGCAATCAGCCCCAGCATTTT. Protein: CASLPRHASNQPQHF.

The genes are TRBV30 and TRBJ2-7; no definite D call. The CDR3 runs 14 residues. V shed 0 bases and J shed 2 bases, with 11 bases lying between them. Germline V gene lookup returns CDR1 GTSNPN and CDR2 SVGIG (reference sequence). The CDR3 sequence is CAWSVKRVPYEQYF. For the CDR3, the DNA is TGTGCCTGGAGTGTAAAGAGAGTGCCCTACGAGCAGTACTTC.

This chain joins TRBV20-1 and TRBJ2-4; weak D call: TRBD2 (5 bases). The CDR3 totals 16 residues. Germline V gene data show CDR1 as DFQATT and CDR2 as SNEGSKA (reference sequence). V was pared by 4 bases and J by 6 bases, with 22 bases between. The CDR3 region has the DNA TGCAGTGCTACGACCGAAGCACGGGGTGGGATAAACATTCAGTACTTC. Amino acid sequence: CSATTEARGGINIQYF.

The chain couples TRBV20-1 to TRBJ2-1; D not resolved. CDR1 and CDR2 from the germline V gene are DFQATT and SNEGSKA (reference sequence). Between the trimmed V and J ends, which lost 6 bases and 10 bases, there was a span of 22 bases. This CDR3 is 14 amino acids long. The CDR3 nucleotides are TGCAGTGCGAACCCCCCCCCCAACAATTTAGAGCAGTTCTTC. It is translated as CSANPPPNNLEQFF.

This clonotype was counted between two and nine times. The rearrangement links TRBV9 to TRBJ2-1, with 10 positions matching TRBD1. Per the germline V gene, CDR1 is SGDLS and CDR2 is YYNGEE. Trimming cost V 0 bases and J 7 bases; bases outside gene matches: 4. The CDR3 runs to 15 residues. The CDR3 is CASSVGDRGRNEQFF. The CDR3 DNA is TGTGCCAGCAGCGTAGGGGACAGGGGAAGAAATGAGCAGTTCTTC.

J is TRBJ1-1 and V is TRBV9; D is perhaps TRBD1 (5 bases). Germline values: CDR1 SGDLS, CDR2 YYNGEE. With 3 bases removed from V and 7 bases from J, the gap between germline ends came to 10 bases. The CDR3 is made up of 12 amino acids. CDR3 sequence reads: CASSAGTGEAFF. The CDR3 coding sequence is TGTGCCAGCAGCGCCGGGACGGGTGAAGCTTTCTTT.

The chain couples TRBV5-4 to TRBJ2-5; no definite D call. The J call may be mistaken, given a closer DNA end match to TRBJ2-7. There are 11 residues in the CDR3. Germline CDR1 reads SGHNT; CDR2 reads YYREEE (reference sequence). The CDR3 DNA sequence: TGTGCCAGCAGCTCCACACACGAGCAGTACTTC. Encoded protein: CASSSTHEQYF.

With respect to this clonotype: No conserved phenylalanine or tryptophan ends this CDR3, so it is likely a read error. No DNA is shown, since the ends of the CDR3 on it are uncertain; the CDR3 is the one TCRdb lists. The chain's CDR3 is CATSRDQVNTEAFL. V and J are TRBV15 and TRBJ1-1. Germline values: CDR1 LNHNV, CDR2 YYDKDF (reference sequence). The CDR3 has 14 amino acids, counting both end residues.

Ten or more counts support this clonotype. The chain recombines TRBV4-1 with TRBJ2-7; D is unresolved. This CDR3 is 14 amino acids long. V was pared by 0 bases and J by 3 bases, with 9 bases between. Germline V lookup: CDR1 MGHRA, CDR2 YSYEKL. In DNA form, the CDR3 reads TGCGCCAGCAGCCAAGACCAACTGGGCTACGAGCAGTACTTC. This sequence encodes CASSQDQLGYEQYF.

There are a few counts of this clonotype. This chain joins TRBV6-2 or TRBV6-3 and TRBJ2-7; D is unresolved. This CDR3 has 13 amino acids. Trimming removed 2 bases from V and 3 bases from J, with 8 bases in between. Germline V gene data show CDR1 as MNHEY and CDR2 as SVGEGT. The DNA of the CDR3 is TGTGCCAGCAGTTACGAGGACGTCTACGAGCAGTACTTC. This encodes CASSYEDVYEQYF.